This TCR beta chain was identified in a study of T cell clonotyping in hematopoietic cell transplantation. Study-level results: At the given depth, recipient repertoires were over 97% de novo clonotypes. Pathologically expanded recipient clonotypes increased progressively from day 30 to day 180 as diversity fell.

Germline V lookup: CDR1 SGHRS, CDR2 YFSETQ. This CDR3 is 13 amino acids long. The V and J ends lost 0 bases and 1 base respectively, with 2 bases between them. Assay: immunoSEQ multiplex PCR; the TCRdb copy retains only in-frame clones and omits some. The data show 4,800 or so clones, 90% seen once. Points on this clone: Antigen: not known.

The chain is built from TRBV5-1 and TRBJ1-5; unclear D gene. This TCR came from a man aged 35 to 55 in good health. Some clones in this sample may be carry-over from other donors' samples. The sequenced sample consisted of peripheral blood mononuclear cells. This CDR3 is CASSLESNQPQHF. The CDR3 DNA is TGCGCCAGCAGCTTGGAGAGCAATCAGCCCCAGCATTTT.